This T cell receptor (beta chain) was sequenced during a study of shared clonotypes between healthy human individuals (dated by TCRdb to the early 2020s). Broadly, across the study: The cohort comprised two women and three men aged 18 to 49 years. For each donor, CD4 naive and CD4 memory were each given three plates, CD8 naive was given two plates, and CD8 memory was given one plate. To estimate repertoire size and how much clonotype sharing occurs between individuals, the study deeply sequenced the blood TCR repertoires of about five healthy adults. Libraries were prepared and TCR repertoires were sequenced by different laboratories using diverse techniques, in order to increase sequencing depth and limit assay-specific biases. Between about 0.85 and 10 billion PBMCs per donor were obtained by leukapheresis. General findings and caveats noted by the study authors: Sampling was restricted to blood, and TCR repertoires in tissue are likely to differ from TCR repertoires in blood. Higher generation probabilities were observed for clonotypes shared by all four sorted-subset donors than for non-shared clonotypes. Rarefaction of sorted-subset datasets indicated incomplete sequencing despite the large sequencing depth. Because the study included only a small number of donors, the genetic and exposure-history diversity represented was limited. Based on pairwise subsampling, the degree of clonotype sharing among donors was expected to be affected by sequencing depth. When several donors were compared, the shared fraction of clonotypes was about 5% for naive CD4, less than 4% for naive CD8, 2.3% for memory CD4, and less than 0.5% for memory CD8. Estimated clonotype richness was generally larger for naive than for memory subsets.

With regard to this clone: The antigen it recognizes is unknown. The input lacks base qualities; no much larger clone sits a single base away.

For CDR1 and CDR2, the germline V gene lists SNHLY and FYNNEI. The CDR3 spans 12 residues, from the cysteine through the phenylalanine. The only DNA kept is the CDR3, 36 bases in frame from the first base. Trimming takes 6 bases from V and 2 bases from J, and the germline ends sit 8 bases apart. CD8 naive samples were CD45RO-negative cells positively selected for CCR7, giving a CD45RA+CCR7+ population that excluded TemRA cells. The donors were healthy, HIV-negative adults with no recently reported acute infections or vaccinations. All donors were Caucasian adults living in Nashville, Tennessee, USA. After blood collection by leukapheresis, PBMCs were isolated using Ficoll-Histopaque density gradient centrifugation and then cryopreserved in the vapor phase of liquid nitrogen. Analytical flow cytometry was used to check the purity and quantity of every magnetically sorted T cell population. Genomic DNA was isolated from each sorted fraction and quantified by UV absorbance on a Nanodrop 2000c.

Using the deep immunoSEQ assay, multiplex PCR amplified TCR CDR3 regions from genomic DNA. Genomic DNA extracted from each cell subset was distributed evenly over all wells of several immunoSEQ 96-well plates, and each plate served as one replicate. For sorted subsets, each replicate PCR was loaded with roughly 0.2 ug genomic DNA, equivalent to 25,000 to 30,000 T cell genomes. Purified libraries were measured with a Qubit 3.0 fluorometer, size-checked on a Bioanalyzer 2100, and measured again with the KAPA Library Quantification kit. Every immunoSEQ 96-well plate was sequenced on a dedicated single-read 150-cycle Illumina NextSeq 550 flow cell. As for how the authors treated the data: Because only junctional sequences without quality scores were contained in the immunoSEQ output, filtering matching that applied to full-length reads could not be performed. To assign V/J genes and CDR3, sequences were annotated against IMGT germline references using PyIR, a Python wrapper for IgBLAST v1.9. Reads were filtered out if the reads had weak V/J assignments (E-value above 1e-6), no CDR3, stop codons, out-of-frame junctions, or ambiguous translated residues. V3J clonotypes were defined as sequences sharing the same inferred V gene, J gene, and CDR3 amino acid sequence. The percentage overlap between two repertoires was calculated by dividing the number of shared unique clonotypes by the size of the smaller repertoire. RTK rarefaction, the Chao1 estimator, and Recon v2.1 estimates of unobserved clonotypes were used to assess repertoire richness. OLGA was used to compute generation probabilities for all TCRbeta clonotypes that the gDNA method yielded from several donors. Here the immuneACCESS table is served through TCRdb, limited to in-frame sequences with V and J called. Missing clones are a known gap in these copies; in checked studies unresolved V genes cover under half, and the rest lacks a known reason. That table furnishes V, J and clone size, whereas the DNA furnished D and trimming. Counted in this sample were hundreds of thousands of clones; 90% to 97% of them appeared once. The ten largest clonotypes hold roughly 0.1% of the sample.

Material: naive CD8+ T cells sorted from blood. Reading the label with the study, this specimen's cell subset or site is: CD45RA+CCR7+. The chain is encoded by TRBV2 joined to TRBJ2-7; TRBD2 is possibly the D segment (5 matching bases). The TCR originated in a woman in her 30s in good health. The CDR3 corresponds to CASRPGTYEQYF. In nucleotides, the sequence is TGTGCCAGCAGACCCGGGACCTACGAGCAGTACTTC.